This TCR beta chain appears in the sequencing data of a study of shared clonotypes between healthy human individuals. This CDR3 is 13 amino acids long. Per germline, CDR1 SGHTA and CDR2 FQGNSA. Trimming pared 4 bases from V and 6 bases from J, leaving 11 bases between. The table came from immunoSEQ multiplex PCR; TCRdb's copy has only in-frame clones and leaves some out. The table has approximately 2,300,000 clones, roughly 92% seen once. Source material: naive CD4+ T cells from PBMCs. Subset specified: CD45RA+ positively selected. The chain recombines TRBV7-2 with TRBJ2-3, with unresolved D. The sequence derives from a man aged 18 to 29 in good health. Some clones in this sample may be carry-over from other donors' samples. CDR3 nucleotides: TGTGCCAGCAGCTCATCAAACGCTGATACGCAGTATTTT. As protein: CASSSSNADTQYF.